The clone carrying this T cell receptor beta chain was counted between two and nine times. Its antigen remains unidentified. Amplification of TCR beta CDR3 regions was performed using RNA transcripts as template. HTBI primers were employed in a first-round RT-PCR of the TCR CDR3. TCRdb recomputed calls from the multiplex PCR reads with MiXCR, one row per CDR3 protein. This repertoire shows hundreds of thousands of distinct CDR3 sequences, around 15% found once; its top ten account for roughly a tenth. The sample comes from a study of T cells in Graves' hyperthyroidism and ophthalmopathy. The study, taken as a whole, reports: In blood, most of the thyroid clonotypes expanded above 0.001 were also present.

V lost 4 bases and J 7 bases, leaving 14 bases between the germline ends. CDR1 is MGHRA and CDR2 is YSYEKL in the germline V gene. This CDR3 region has 14 residues. Sequenced material: blood. This TCR was sampled from a woman aged 18 to 35 with Graves' hyperthyroidism. The chain recombines TRBV4-1 with TRBJ1-5; D is unclear. The CDR3 loop is CASSLKSGGQPQHF. The CDR3, as DNA: TGCGCCAGCAGCCTAAAGTCGGGAGGACAGCCCCAGCATTTT.